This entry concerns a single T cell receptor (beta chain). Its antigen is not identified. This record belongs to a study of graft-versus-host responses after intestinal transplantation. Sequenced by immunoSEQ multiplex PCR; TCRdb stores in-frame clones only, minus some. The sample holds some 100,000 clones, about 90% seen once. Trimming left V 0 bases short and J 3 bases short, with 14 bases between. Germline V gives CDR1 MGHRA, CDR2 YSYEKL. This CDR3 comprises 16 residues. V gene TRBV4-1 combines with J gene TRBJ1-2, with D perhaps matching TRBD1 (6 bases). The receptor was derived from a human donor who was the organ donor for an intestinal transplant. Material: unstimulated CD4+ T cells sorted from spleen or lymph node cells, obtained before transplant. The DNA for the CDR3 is TGCGCCAGCAGCCAAGAGGTCAGGGGTAAGGACTATGGCTACACCTTC. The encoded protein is CASSQEVRGKDYGYTF.